These 21 T cell receptor beta chains originate from one sample sequenced in a study of radiotherapy plus CTLA-4 blockade in lung cancer. Repertoires were generated with immunoSEQ multiplex PCR, while TCRdb's copy carries only in-frame clones and drops some. This table has approximately 40,000 clones, about 73% appearing once. Specimen: peripheral blood, collected from a patient treated with radiotherapy plus ipilimumab. The receptors stem from a human donor with non-small cell lung cancer who had stable disease on radiotherapy plus ipilimumab.

This sequence joins TRBV5-8 and TRBJ1-2; D not resolved. Per germline, CDR1 SGHTS and CDR2 YDEGEE. This CDR3 is built from 14 residues. V gave up 6 bases and J gave up 4 bases, with 16 bases separating them. CDR3 bases: TGTGCCAGCAACACGCGGGTGGAGATCTATGGCTACACCTTC. Its translation is CASNTRVEIYGYTF.

The chain couples TRBV5-1 to TRBJ2-5, with D tentatively TRBD2 (5 bases). The CDR3 totals 17 residues. Germline-derived CDR1 and CDR2 are SGHRS and YFSETQ. V was shortened by 0 bases and J by 1 base, with 16 bases between the two germline ends. CDR3 in amino acids: CASSLEPGSITQETQYF. The CDR3 DNA reads as TGCGCCAGCAGCTTGGAACCGGGATCCATAACCCAAGAGACCCAGTACTTC.

V is TRBV7-9 and J is TRBJ1-6, with a possible D match to TRBD1 (5 bases). Trimming took 2 bases from V and 2 from J, leaving 16 bases between them. Germline V CDR1 and CDR2: SEHNR, FQNEAQ (reference sequence). This CDR3 region has 18 residues. In nucleotides, the CDR3 is TGTGCCAGCAGCTTAAGGGGCGCCAAAGGAACCTATAATTCACCCCTCCACTTT. Translating gives CASSLRGAKGTYNSPLHF.

This clone was seen more than once but under ten times. The V gene is TRBV7-9, the J gene TRBJ1-3; 7 nucleotides match TRBD1. V trimming: 5 bases; J trimming: 2 bases; junction bases outside the gene matches: 6. The CDR3 loop spans 15 amino acids. Germline V lookup: CDR1 SEHNR, CDR2 FQNEAQ (reference sequence). CDR3 sequence reads: CASSPPGTAGNTIYF. CDR3 nucleotides: TGTGCCAGCAGCCCCCCCGGGACAGCTGGAAACACCATATATTTT.

The CDR3: CASSPGLAGHNEQFF. The CDR3 DNA follows: TGTGCCAGCAGCCCTGGACTAGCGGGGCACAATGAGCAGTTCTTC. The chain links TRBV7-3 to TRBJ2-1, with 12 bases fitting TRBD2. Germline-derived CDR1 and CDR2 are SGHTA and FQGTGA. This CDR3 comprises 15 residues. The V gene end was trimmed by 5 bases and the J gene end by 5 bases; junction bases not matched to a gene: 4.

This clone showed up just once. This chain links TRBV5-1 with TRBJ2-2; TRBD2 is a possible D gene (6 bases). The V end lost 4 bases, the J end lost 2 bases, and 15 bases lay between the germline ends. The CDR3 totals 16 residues. Germline CDR1 reads SGHRS; CDR2 reads YFSETQ. This CDR3 is CASSPSPGVNTGELFF. The CDR3, as DNA: TGCGCCAGCAGCCCCAGTCCGGGGGTTAACACCGGGGAGCTGTTTTTT.

The chain uses TRBV14 and TRBJ2-3, with D possibly being TRBD1 (5 bases). Germline CDR1 and CDR2: SGHDN and FVKESK. This CDR3 is built from 16 residues. Trimming took 1 base from V and 4 from J, leaving 15 bases between them. The CDR3, as DNA: TGTGCCAGCAGCCAAGTAGGCCTCCAGGGTGCAGATACGCAGTATTTT. Amino acid sequence: CASSQVGLQGADTQYF.

The chain employs TRBV6-5 and TRBJ2-7; D is tentatively TRBD1 or TRBD2 (7 bases each). V was shortened by 4 bases and J by 3 bases, with 19 bases between the two germline ends. This CDR3 has 16 amino acids. Germline V gene lookup returns CDR1 MNHEY and CDR2 SVGAGI. For the CDR3, the DNA is TGTGCCAGCAGTTCGGGGGGCGCAGGGGGAGGCTACGAGCAGTACTTC. The encoded protein is CASSSGGAGGGYEQYF.

The gene calls are TRBV11-2 and TRBJ2-4; 7 bases agree with TRBD1. Germline values: CDR1 SGHAT, CDR2 FQNNGV. Germline trimming cut 6 bases from V and 5 bases from J; bases unmatched to any gene: 10. The CDR3 extends over 15 amino acids. In DNA form, the CDR3 reads TGTGCCAGCAGTCGACAGGGTACCTCCCAAAACATTCAGTACTTC. Translation: CASSRQGTSQNIQYF.

The chain recombines TRBV7-2 with TRBJ2-1; maybe TRBD1 (5 bases). CDR1 SGHTA and CDR2 FQGNSA come from the germline V gene. V shed 2 bases and J shed 8 bases, with 10 bases lying between them. The CDR3 has 13 amino acids. CDR3 DNA: TGTGCCAGCAGCTTACTCAGGGTTGATGAGCAGTTCTTC. Translating it yields CASSLLRVDEQFF.

There are a few counts of this clone. The chain's CDR3 is CAWSGSNRGPVEFF. The CDR3 coding sequence is TGTGCCTGGAGTGGATCCAACAGGGGCCCCGTAGAGTTCTTC. The chain has TRBV30 and TRBJ2-1, with 7 bases fitting TRBD1. V lost 1 base to trimming and J lost 14 bases; unmatched junction nucleotides: 14. CDR3 length equals 14 residues. Germline CDR1 reads GTSNPN; CDR2 reads SVGIG (reference sequence). The full variable domain, its missing parts supplied by reference TRBV30 and TRBJ2-1, is SQTIHQWPATLVQPVGSPLSLECTVEGTSNPNLYWYRQAAGRGLQLLFYSVGIGQISSEVPQNLSASRPQDRQFILSSKKLLLSDSGFYLCAWSGSNRGPVEFFGPGTRLTVL.

This clone has just a few counts. J is TRBJ1-1 and V is TRBV14; D is uncertain. Germline V gives CDR1 SGHDN, CDR2 FVKESK. This CDR3 is 13 amino acids long. Between the trimmed V and J ends, which lost 5 bases and 5 bases, there was a span of 12 bases. The CDR3 DNA follows: TGTGCCAGCAGCTTTAAGCCAAAGACTGAAGCTTTCTTT. Encoded protein: CASSFKPKTEAFF. Looking up the rest from reference TRBV14 and TRBJ1-1 gives the full variable domain: EAGVTQFPSHSVIEKGQTVTLRCDPISGHDNLYWYRRVMGKEIKFLLHFVKESKQDESGMPNNRFLAERTGGTYSTLKVQPAELEDSGVYFCASSFKPKTEAFFGQGTRLTVV.

CDR3 nucleotides: TGTGCCAGCAGTTTAGAACAAGGGTCTTTCAATGGCTACACCTTC. Encoded protein: CASSLEQGSFNGYTF. The chain joins TRBV28 to TRBJ1-2; D gene unclear. CDR3 size: 15 residues. CDR1 MDHEN and CDR2 SYDVKM come from the germline V gene. The V end lost 2 bases, the J end lost 6 bases, and 16 bases lay between the germline ends.

The rearrangement uses TRBV7-2 and TRBJ1-4; 11 bases are shared with TRBD1. CDR1 and CDR2 (germline): SGHTA, FQGNSA. The J segment lost 8 bases and the V segment lost 5 bases, leaving 7 bases of the junction unmatched. The CDR3 extends over 15 amino acids. The CDR3 protein is CASSRTGGAREKLFF. The CDR3 DNA sequence: TGTGCCAGCAGCCGGACAGGGGGCGCTCGGGAAAAACTGTTTTTT.

The V call is TRBV30, the J call TRBJ1-5; the match to TRBD1 covers 7 bases. Germline CDR1 and CDR2: GTSNPN and SVGIG (reference sequence). The CDR3 contains 14 residues. J gave up 3 bases and V 1 base, and 3 bases lay outside the gene matches. The CDR3 region has the DNA TGTGCCTGGAGTGGACAGGGCCCCAATCAGCCCCAGCATTTT. Protein sequence: CAWSGQGPNQPQHF.

To note about this clone: Sequence at one end of the junction differs from germline and may be a read error. V usage is TRBV5-4 and J usage is TRBJ2-7; no clear D. Germline lookup yields CDR1 SGHNT and CDR2 YYREEE (reference sequence). The CDR3 consists of 14 residues. The CDR3 reads CASSQRTHSDEQYF. In DNA, the CDR3 is TGTGCCAGCAGCCAACGGACCCACTCCGACGAGCAGTACTTC.

The genes are TRBV5-1 and TRBJ2-2; tentative D call: TRBD1 (6 bases). The germline V gene has CDR1 SGHRS and CDR2 YFSETQ. The V end was cut by 1 base, the J end by 4 bases, with 8 bases between. There are 14 residues in the CDR3. This chain's CDR3 is CASSLNRATGELFF. As DNA, the CDR3 is TGCGCCAGCAGCTTGAACAGGGCCACCGGGGAGCTGTTTTTT.

The V and J genes are TRBV29-1 and TRBJ1-1, with D unresolved. V was cut by 4 bases and J by 0 bases, with 6 bases left in between. CDR1 and CDR2 (germline): SQVTM, ANQGSEA. This CDR3 contains 12 residues. Written as DNA, the CDR3 is TGCAGCGTTGGACGGGTGAACACTGAAGCTTTCTTT. Translated, it gives CSVGRVNTEAFF.

The rearrangement joins TRBV6-6 to TRBJ2-2; 9 bases are a match to TRBD2. CDR3 length: 16 residues. Trimming took 8 bases from V and 7 from J; bases not matched to a gene: 14. CDR1 and CDR2 from the germline V gene are MNHNY and SVGAGI (reference sequence). Written as DNA, the CDR3 is TGTGCCAGCTGCCGCGGGGCTAGCGGGGTTGGCGGGGAGCTGTTTTTT. Translating gives CASCRGASGVGGELFF.

V is TRBV6-5 and J is TRBJ2-1; TRBD1 aligns across 9 bases. This CDR3 has 16 residues. V lost 2 bases, J lost 4 bases, and 6 bases stayed unmatched. Germline CDR1 and CDR2: MNHEY and SVGAGI. The CDR3 region is CASSYPTGGGYNEQFF. CDR3 sequence (DNA): TGTGCCAGCAGTTACCCTACAGGGGGCGGGTACAATGAGCAGTTCTTC.

This chain joins TRBV6-6 and TRBJ2-5; TRBD2 might be the D (6 bases). The CDR3 is 14 residues long. The V end lost 5 bases, the J end lost 0 bases, and 10 bases lay between the germline ends. CDR1 is MNHNY and CDR2 is SVGAGI in the germline V gene (reference sequence). The CDR3 DNA reads TGTGCCAGCAGTACGGGACTGCACCAAGAGACCCAGTACTTC. Protein product: CASSTGLHQETQYF.